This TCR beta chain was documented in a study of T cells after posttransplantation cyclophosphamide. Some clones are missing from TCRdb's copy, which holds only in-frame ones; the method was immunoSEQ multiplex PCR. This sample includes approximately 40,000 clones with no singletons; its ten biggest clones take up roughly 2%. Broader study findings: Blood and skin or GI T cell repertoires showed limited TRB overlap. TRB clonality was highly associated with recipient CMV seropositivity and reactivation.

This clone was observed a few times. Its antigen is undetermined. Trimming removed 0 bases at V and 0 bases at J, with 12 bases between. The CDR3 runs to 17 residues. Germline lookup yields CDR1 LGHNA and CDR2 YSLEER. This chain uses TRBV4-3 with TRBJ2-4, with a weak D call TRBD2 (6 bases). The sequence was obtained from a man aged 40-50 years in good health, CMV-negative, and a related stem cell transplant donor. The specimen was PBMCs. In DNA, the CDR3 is TGCGCCAGCAGCCAAGAATGGGGCGGGATAGCCAAAAACATTCAGTACTTC. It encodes CASSQEWGGIAKNIQYF.